The T cell receptor beta chain under discussion was sequenced for a study of blood T cell repertoires in COVID-19. The wider study: Nucleic acid was either cDNA or gDNA, and it came from T cells, B-cell-depleted T cells, or PBMCs.

How the authors handled the data: Estimation of nucleated cell counts relied on the amplification of reference gene primers. Some clones are missing from TCRdb's copy, which holds only in-frame ones; the method was immunoSEQ multiplex PCR. The V and J calls and the clone size are those of that table, but D and trimming were determined from the DNA. The sample holds fewer than 350,000 clones; approximately 86% are singletons and the top ten take 2.1%. With 5 bases removed from V and 5 bases from J, the gap between germline ends came to 16 bases. This CDR3 is built from 15 residues. The germline V gene encodes CDR1 MDHEN and CDR2 SYDVKM.

The chain recombines TRBV28 with TRBJ1-3; D unresolved. The specimen sequenced was peripheral blood. This receptor was obtained from a woman in her twenties or thirties who had recovered from COVID-19. CDR3 region: CASSSSSGGRNTIYF. The CDR3 coding sequence is TGTGCCAGCAGTAGTTCATCGGGAGGACGAAACACCATATATTTT.